The 22 T cell receptor beta chains listed next were all sequenced from one sample in a study of Ad26.COV2.S vaccination and SARS-CoV-2 variants. The data were produced by immunoSEQ multiplex PCR, yet TCRdb's version contains in-frame clones alone and is incomplete. The sample has about 420,000 clones; around 89% are singletons. The treatment was: some 19 received Ad26.COV2.S at low or high dose, single or two shots; five or six received placebo; per-sample allocation not given. The samples were gathered on day 63 after the first injection of vaccine or placebo. The sequenced sample was peripheral blood, obtained in a trial of Ad26.COV2.S vaccine versus placebo. The origin of the receptors is a person between 18 and 65 years old who received the Ad26.COV2.S COVID-19 vaccine or a placebo.

The J gene is TRBJ1-1, the V gene TRBV3-1 (or the pseudogene TRBV3-2); the D gene is possibly TRBD1 (6 bases). The CDR3 runs 15 residues. The germline V gene has CDR1 LGHDT and CDR2 YNNKEL (reference sequence). V was shortened by 4 bases and J by 1 base, with 13 bases between the two germline ends. The CDR3 protein is CASSRYRDKNTEAFF. CDR3 DNA sequence: TGTGCCAGCAGCCGATACAGGGACAAGAACACTGAAGCTTTCTTT.

Comment on this clone: Other DNA sequences within the sample encode an identical CDR3. The chain recombines TRBV9 with TRBJ2-7, with D tentatively TRBD1 or TRBD2 (5 bases each). The CDR3 loop spans 14 amino acids. Germline V gene lookup returns CDR1 SGDLS and CDR2 YYNGEE. V was shortened by 0 bases and J by 3 bases, with 10 bases between the two germline ends. The CDR3 DNA follows: TGTGCCAGCAGCGTAGGGGGGAGTAGCTACGAGCAGTACTTC. It specifies CASSVGGSSYEQYF.

The V call is TRBV30, the J call TRBJ1-5; D gene ambiguous. V shed 4 bases and J shed 5 bases, with 12 bases lying between them. The CDR3 loop spans 13 amino acids. Germline V gene data show CDR1 as GTSNPN and CDR2 as SVGIG (reference sequence). CDR3 bases: TGTGCCTGGAATCAGAGGACCGATCAGCCCCAGCATTTT. Amino acids: CAWNQRTDQPQHF.

This chain links TRBV11-1 with TRBJ2-7; D is perhaps TRBD1 (6 bases). The CDR3 has 13 residues. Germline assignment: CDR1 SGHAT and CDR2 FQDESV (reference sequence). V gave up 5 bases and J gave up 5 bases, with 13 bases separating them. The CDR3 loop reads CASSPGAYHEQYF. CDR3 bases: TGTGCCAGCAGCCCAGGGGCTTACCACGAGCAGTACTTC.

This chain links TRBV11-2 with TRBJ2-2, with D possibly being TRBD2 (6 bases). Trimming took off 4 bases at V and 8 bases at J, with 14 bases between the two ends. The CDR3 extends over 14 amino acids. Germline loops: CDR1 SGHAT, CDR2 FQNNGV. The CDR3 sequence: CASSYLTREGELFF. As DNA, the CDR3 is TGTGCCAGCAGCTATCTCACCCGGGAGGGGGAGCTGTTTTTT.

The chain has TRBV28 and TRBJ2-5, with 8 bases that match TRBD1. Germline CDR1 reads MDHEN; CDR2 reads SYDVKM. The CDR3 consists of 13 residues. V gave up 2 bases and J gave up 4 bases; unmatched junction bases: 0. CDR3 nucleotides: TGTGCCAGCAGTTTAGGACAGGGAGAGACCCAGTACTTC. The encoded protein is CASSLGQGETQYF. The entire variable domain, with the rest obtained from reference TRBV28 and TRBJ2-5, is as follows: DVKVTQSSRYLVKRTGEKVFLECVQDMDHENMFWYRQDPGLGLRLIYFSYDVKMKEKGDIPEGYSVSREKKERFSLILESASTNQTSMYLCASSLGQGETQYFGPGTRLLVL.

The chain combines TRBV12-3 or TRBV12-4 with TRBJ2-5; 8 nucleotides line up with TRBD1. CDR3 length equals 13 residues. Trimming cost V 5 bases and J 6 bases; bases outside gene matches: 5. CDR3 coding DNA: TGTGCCAGCAGTCCCCGGACAGGGAAGACCCAGTACTTC. Translation gives CASSPRTGKTQYF.

This rearrangement joins TRBV12-3 or TRBV12-4 to TRBJ2-5, with D hard to call. Trimming left V 3 bases short and J 5 bases short, with 4 bases between. This CDR3 comprises 11 residues. In nucleotides, the CDR3 is TGTGCCAGCAGTTTTCTGGAGACCCAGTACTTC. Translated, it gives CASSFLETQYF.

The rearrangement uses TRBV30 and TRBJ2-6, with no clear D. The germline V gene has CDR1 GTSNPN and CDR2 SVGIG (reference sequence). The CDR3 has 15 residues. V was trimmed by 2 bases and J by 0 bases, leaving 8 bases between them. CDR3 sequence reads: CAWSSRFSGANVLTF. The CDR3 DNA follows: TGTGCCTGGAGTTCGCGGTTCTCTGGGGCCAACGTCCTGACTTTC.

The rearrangement uses TRBV30 and TRBJ2-5; 9 nucleotides align to TRBD1. Germline V gene sequence: CDR1 GTSNPN, CDR2 SVGIG (reference sequence). J was trimmed by 5 bases and V by 4 bases; bases with no gene match: 14. This CDR3 contains 16 residues. The CDR3 DNA follows: TGTGCCTGGAAACCGCCGAGGGGACAGGGCTTGGAGACCCAGTACTTC. Translated: CAWKPPRGQGLETQYF.

V usage is TRBV7-3 and J usage is TRBJ1-1; tentatively, D is TRBD1 (6 bases). The V end was cut by 6 bases, the J end by 2 bases, with 10 bases between. CDR3 length: 13 residues. In germline, CDR1 is SGHTA, CDR2 FQGTGA. In DNA, the CDR3 is TGTGCCAGCAGATCAGGGGTCAACACTGAAGCTTTCTTT. Encoded protein: CASRSGVNTEAFF.

The chain couples TRBV9 to TRBJ2-2; the D call may be TRBD1 or TRBD2 (6 bases each). The V gene lost 3 bases and the J gene lost 2 bases, with 20 bases spanning the gap. The CDR3 is 18 amino acids. Germline values: CDR1 SGDLS, CDR2 YYNGEE. The CDR3 here is CASSAGLEGGKNTGELFF. In DNA form, the CDR3 reads TGTGCCAGCAGCGCCGGACTTGAGGGGGGCAAAAACACCGGGGAGCTGTTTTTT. Using reference TRBV9 and TRBJ2-2 for the parts outside the CDR3, the full variable domain is DSGVTQTPKHLITATGQRVTLRCSPRSGDLSVYWYQQSLDQGLQFLIQYYNGEERAKGNILERFSAQQFPDLHSELNLSSLELGDSALYFCASSAGLEGGKNTGELFFGEGSRLTVL.

The chain uses TRBV5-1 and TRBJ2-1; 13 bases line up with TRBD2. V trimming: 10 bases; J trimming: 4 bases; junction bases outside the gene matches: 11. This CDR3 is 16 amino acids long. Germline values: CDR1 SGHRS, CDR2 YFSETQ. CDR3 sequence: CAVEGLAGFRYNEQFF. The CDR3 region has the DNA TGCGCCGTAGAGGGACTAGCGGGGTTCAGATACAATGAGCAGTTCTTC.

The chain is built from TRBV5-4 and TRBJ2-7; 15 bases match TRBD2. Germline CDR1 reads SGHNT; CDR2 reads YYREEE (reference sequence). The CDR3 covers 18 residues. The V and J ends lost 3 bases and 2 bases, in that order; junction bases with no gene match: 9. CDR3 protein: CASSSGTSGGRVPYEQYF. The CDR3 DNA reads as TGTGCCAGCAGCTCCGGGACTAGCGGGGGGCGTGTCCCCTACGAGCAGTACTTC.

The rearrangement joins TRBV6-5 to TRBJ2-5; 13 bases line up with TRBD2. Germline lookup yields CDR1 MNHEY and CDR2 SVGAGI. This CDR3 has 15 amino acids. J lost 7 bases, V lost 5 bases, and 7 bases had no gene match. Here the CDR3 reads CASSRTSGGLATQYF. The CDR3 nucleotides are TGTGCCAGCAGTAGGACTAGCGGGGGCCTGGCGACCCAGTACTTC.

The CDR3 is CASSSARTSGNNEQFF. The DNA for the CDR3 is TGTGCCAGCAGCTCAGCCCGGACTAGCGGGAACAATGAGCAGTTCTTC. J is TRBJ2-1 and V is TRBV7-6, with 12 bases identical to TRBD2. The CDR3 length is 16 residues. With 4 bases clipped from V and 5 bases from J, the junction kept 6 bases outside the gene matches. Germline V gene sequence: CDR1 SGHVS, CDR2 FNYEAQ.

The chain uses TRBV11-2 and TRBJ2-5; the D gene is possibly TRBD2 (5 bases). Germline-derived CDR1 and CDR2 are SGHAT and FQNNGV. The CDR3 spans 14 residues. Trimming shortened V by 1 base and J by 4 bases, and 10 bases separated the two germline ends. The CDR3 DNA reads TGTGCCAGCAGCTTAGGGCCAGGAGGAGAGACCCAGTACTTC. Translating gives CASSLGPGGETQYF.

A single count supports this clone. This CDR3 is also generated by other DNA sequences in the sample. The V and J genes are TRBV5-1 and TRBJ1-2; D not resolved. Germline loops: CDR1 SGHRS, CDR2 YFSETQ. V was cut by 0 bases and J by 5 bases, with 5 bases left in between. This CDR3 spans 12 amino acids. CDR3 sequence reads: CASSLEGYGYTF. The CDR3 DNA is TGCGCCAGCAGCTTGGAAGGTTATGGCTACACCTTC.

The chain links TRBV6-2 or TRBV6-3 to TRBJ2-6; D is unclear. The CDR3 has 17 amino acids. CDR1 is MNHEY, CDR2 SVGEGT, per germline. Trimming pared 0 bases from V and 0 bases from J, leaving 9 bases between. The CDR3 coding sequence is TGTGCCAGCAGTTACTCGTCCATCTACTCTGGGGCCAACGTCCTGACTTTC. Translation gives CASSYSSIYSGANVLTF.

This chain uses TRBV5-6 with TRBJ2-2, with 12 bases matching TRBD2. This CDR3 region has 16 residues. The V gene's germline CDR1 is SGHDT and CDR2 YYEEEE. V dropped 3 bases and J dropped 1; count of bases not matched to a gene: 1. The CDR3 DNA reads as TGTGCCAGCAGCTGGGGACTAGCGGGGAACACCGGGGAGCTGTTTTTT. Its translation: CASSWGLAGNTGELFF.

The chain uses TRBV19 and TRBJ1-2; D call uncertain. The length of the CDR3 is 14 residues. Germline CDR1 and CDR2: LNHDA and SQIVND (reference sequence). V lost 3 bases, J lost 5 bases, and 13 bases lay in between. The CDR3 spells CASSIGGEKYGYTF. CDR3 nucleotides: TGTGCCAGTAGTATTGGAGGAGAAAAGTATGGCTACACCTTC.

The chain couples TRBV28 to TRBJ1-1; a weak D match, TRBD1 (6 bases). The CDR3 runs to 14 residues. V was shortened by 2 bases and J by 3 bases, with 10 bases between the two germline ends. Germline V CDR1 and CDR2: MDHEN, SYDVKM. The CDR3 sequence is CASSLPGQYTEAFF. CDR3 in DNA: TGTGCCAGCAGTTTACCAGGACAGTACACTGAAGCTTTCTTT.